Reported below is one T cell receptor beta chain. What it binds is not known. This sample is part of a study of beta chain features in type 1 diabetes. Findings and caveats of the study: Individuals with type 1 diabetes displayed fewer insertions and more deletions at VDJ junctions. HLA effects on TCRB rearrangement stayed unresolved here.

Expressed TCRB transcripts got sequenced, as all isolated RNA was reverse transcribed. The table came from immunoSEQ multiplex PCR; TCRdb's copy has only in-frame clones and leaves some out. The sample consists of 250,000 to 350,000 clones, about 11% of them appearing once. This CDR3 is 13 amino acids long. V gave up 5 bases and J gave up 9 bases; unmatched junction bases: 8. CDR1 is SGHNT, CDR2 YYREEE, per germline (reference sequence). The sequencing sample was made of naive CD4+ T cells from blood. The chain uses TRBV5-4 and TRBJ1-3; 7 bases map to TRBD1. This receptor was obtained from a woman in her thirties in good health. CDR3 in amino acids: CASSLGQAGTIYF. CDR3 DNA sequence: TGTGCCAGCAGTTTAGGACAGGCGGGCACCATATATTTT.